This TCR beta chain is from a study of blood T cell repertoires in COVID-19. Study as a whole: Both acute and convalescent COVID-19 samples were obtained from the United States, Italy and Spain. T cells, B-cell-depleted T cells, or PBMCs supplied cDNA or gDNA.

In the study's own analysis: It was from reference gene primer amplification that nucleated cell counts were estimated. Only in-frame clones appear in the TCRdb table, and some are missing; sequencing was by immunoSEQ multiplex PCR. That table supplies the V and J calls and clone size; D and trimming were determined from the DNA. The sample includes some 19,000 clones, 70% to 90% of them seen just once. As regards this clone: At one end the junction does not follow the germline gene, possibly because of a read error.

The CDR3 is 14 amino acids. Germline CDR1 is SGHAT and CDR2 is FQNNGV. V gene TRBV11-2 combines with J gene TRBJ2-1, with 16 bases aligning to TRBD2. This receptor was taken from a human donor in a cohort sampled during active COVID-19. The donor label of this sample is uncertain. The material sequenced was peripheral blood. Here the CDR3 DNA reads TGTGCCAGCAGCCAGGGACTAGCGGGAGGGCCGCGGATCTTC. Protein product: CASSQGLAGGPRIF.